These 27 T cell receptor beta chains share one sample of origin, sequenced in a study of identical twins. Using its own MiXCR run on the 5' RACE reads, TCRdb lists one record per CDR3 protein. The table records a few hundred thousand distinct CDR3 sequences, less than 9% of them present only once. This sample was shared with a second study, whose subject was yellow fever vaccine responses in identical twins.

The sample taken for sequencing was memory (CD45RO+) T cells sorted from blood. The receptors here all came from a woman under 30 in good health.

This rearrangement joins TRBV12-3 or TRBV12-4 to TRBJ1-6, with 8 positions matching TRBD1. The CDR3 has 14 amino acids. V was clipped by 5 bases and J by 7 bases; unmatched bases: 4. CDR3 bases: TGTGCCAGCAGTCCGGGACAGGCAAATTCACCCCTCCACTTT. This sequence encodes CASSPGQANSPLHF.

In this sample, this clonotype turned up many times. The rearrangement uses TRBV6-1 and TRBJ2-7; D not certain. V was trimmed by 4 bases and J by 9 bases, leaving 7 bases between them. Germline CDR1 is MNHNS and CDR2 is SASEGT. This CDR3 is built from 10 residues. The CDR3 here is CASSVLWQYF. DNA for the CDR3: TGTGCCAGCAGTGTTTTATGGCAGTACTTC.

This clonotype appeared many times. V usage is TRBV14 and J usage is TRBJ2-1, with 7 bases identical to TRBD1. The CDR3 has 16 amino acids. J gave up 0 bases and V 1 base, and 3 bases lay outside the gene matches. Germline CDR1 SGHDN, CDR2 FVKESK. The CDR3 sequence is CASSQVTGSSYNEQFF. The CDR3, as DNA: TGTGCCAGCAGCCAAGTGACAGGGAGCTCCTACAATGAGCAGTTCTTC. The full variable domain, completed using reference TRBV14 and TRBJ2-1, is EAGVTQFPSHSVIEKGQTVTLRCDPISGHDNLYWYRRVMGKEIKFLLHFVKESKQDESGMPNNRFLAERTGGTYSTLKVQPAELEDSGVYFCASSQVTGSSYNEQFFGPGTRLTVL.

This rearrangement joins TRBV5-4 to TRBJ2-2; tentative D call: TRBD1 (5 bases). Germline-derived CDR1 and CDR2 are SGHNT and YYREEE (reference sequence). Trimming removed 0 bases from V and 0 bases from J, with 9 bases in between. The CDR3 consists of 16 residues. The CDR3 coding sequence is TGTGCCAGCAGCTTGGGACAGAGATCGAACACCGGGGAGCTGTTTTTT. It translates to CASSLGQRSNTGELFF.

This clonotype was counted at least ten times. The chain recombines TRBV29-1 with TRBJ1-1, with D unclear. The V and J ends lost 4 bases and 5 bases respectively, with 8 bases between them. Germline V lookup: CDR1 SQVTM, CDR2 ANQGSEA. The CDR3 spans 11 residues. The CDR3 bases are TGCAGCGTTGCGGAGGAGACTGAAGCTTTCTTT. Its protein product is CSVAEETEAFF.

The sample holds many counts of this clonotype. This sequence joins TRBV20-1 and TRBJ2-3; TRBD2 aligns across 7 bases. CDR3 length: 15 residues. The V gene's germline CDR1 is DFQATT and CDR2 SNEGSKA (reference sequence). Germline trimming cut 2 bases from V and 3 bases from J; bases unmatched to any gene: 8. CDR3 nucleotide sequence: TGCAGTGCTAGAAAAGGGGCGGGAGTGACAGATACGCAGTATTTT. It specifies CSARKGAGVTDTQYF.

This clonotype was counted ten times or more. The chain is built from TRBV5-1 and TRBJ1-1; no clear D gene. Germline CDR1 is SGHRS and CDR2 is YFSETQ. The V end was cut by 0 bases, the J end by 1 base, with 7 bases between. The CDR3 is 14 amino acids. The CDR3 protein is CASSLDRRNTEAFF. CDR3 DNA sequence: TGCGCCAGCAGCTTGGACCGACGGAACACTGAAGCTTTCTTT. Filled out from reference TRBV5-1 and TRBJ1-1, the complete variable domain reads KAGVTQTPRYLIKTRGQQVTLSCSPISGHRSVSWYQQTPGQGLQFLFEYFSETQRNKGNFPGRFSGRQFSNSRSEMNVSTLELGDSALYLCASSLDRRNTEAFFGQGTRLTVV.

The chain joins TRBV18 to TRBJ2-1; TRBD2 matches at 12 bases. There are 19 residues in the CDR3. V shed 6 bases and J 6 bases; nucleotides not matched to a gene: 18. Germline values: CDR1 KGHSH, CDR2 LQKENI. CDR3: CASSRSSSGGAYRSNEQFF. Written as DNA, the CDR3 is TGTGCCAGCTCCCGGTCGTCTAGCGGGGGGGCCTACCGCTCCAATGAGCAGTTCTTC.

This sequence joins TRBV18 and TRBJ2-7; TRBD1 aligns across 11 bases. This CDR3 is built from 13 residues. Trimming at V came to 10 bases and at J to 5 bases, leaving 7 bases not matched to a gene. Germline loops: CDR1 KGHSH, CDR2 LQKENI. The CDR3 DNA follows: TGTGCCACTCTGCAGGGACAGGGGGACGAGCAGTACTTC. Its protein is CATLQGQGDEQYF.

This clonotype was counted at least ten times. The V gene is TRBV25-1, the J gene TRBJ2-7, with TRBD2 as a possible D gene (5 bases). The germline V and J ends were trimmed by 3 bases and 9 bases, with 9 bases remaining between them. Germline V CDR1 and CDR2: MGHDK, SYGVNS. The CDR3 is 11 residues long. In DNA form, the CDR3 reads TGTGCCAGCAGTGAGGAGCGGCGGCAGTACTTC. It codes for CASSEERRQYF.

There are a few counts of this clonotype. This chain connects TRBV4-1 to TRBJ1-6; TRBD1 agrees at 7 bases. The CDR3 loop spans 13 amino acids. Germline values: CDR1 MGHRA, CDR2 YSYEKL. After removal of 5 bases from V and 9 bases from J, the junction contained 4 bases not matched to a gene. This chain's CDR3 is CASSDRVGSPLHF. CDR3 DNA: TGCGCCAGCAGCGACAGGGTAGGTTCACCCCTCCACTTT.

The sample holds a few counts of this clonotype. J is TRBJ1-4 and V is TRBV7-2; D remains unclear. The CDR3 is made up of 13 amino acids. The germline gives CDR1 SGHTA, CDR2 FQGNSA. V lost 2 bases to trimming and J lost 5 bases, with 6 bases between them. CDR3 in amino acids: CASSLTQNEKLFF. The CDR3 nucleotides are TGTGCCAGCAGCTTAACCCAGAATGAAAAACTGTTTTTT.

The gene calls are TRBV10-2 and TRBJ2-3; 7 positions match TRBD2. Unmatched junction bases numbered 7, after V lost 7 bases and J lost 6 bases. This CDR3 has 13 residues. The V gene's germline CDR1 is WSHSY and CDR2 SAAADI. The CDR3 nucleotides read TGCGCCAGCACAGGACTAGAAGACGATACGCAGTATTTT. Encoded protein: CASTGLEDDTQYF.

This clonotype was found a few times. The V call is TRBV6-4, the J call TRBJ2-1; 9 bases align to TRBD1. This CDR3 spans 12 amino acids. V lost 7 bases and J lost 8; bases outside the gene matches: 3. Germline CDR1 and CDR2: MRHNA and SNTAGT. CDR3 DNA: TGTGCCAGCATTACAGGGGGCGATGAGCAGTTCTTC. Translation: CASITGGDEQFF.

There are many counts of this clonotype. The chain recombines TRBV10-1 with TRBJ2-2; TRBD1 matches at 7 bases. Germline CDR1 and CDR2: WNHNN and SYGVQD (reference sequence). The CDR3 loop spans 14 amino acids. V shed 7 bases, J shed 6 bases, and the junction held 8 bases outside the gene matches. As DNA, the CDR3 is TGCGCCAGCAAAGGGGACAGAAGCGCCGGGGAGCTGTTTTTT. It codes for CASKGDRSAGELFF.

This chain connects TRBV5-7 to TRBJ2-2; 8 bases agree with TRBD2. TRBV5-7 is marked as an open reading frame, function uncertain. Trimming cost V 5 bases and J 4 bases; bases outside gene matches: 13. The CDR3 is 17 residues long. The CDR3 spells CASSRGRGGLGTGELFF. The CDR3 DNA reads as TGTGCCAGCAGTCGTGGACGGGGGGGTTTGGGCACCGGGGAGCTGTTTTTT.

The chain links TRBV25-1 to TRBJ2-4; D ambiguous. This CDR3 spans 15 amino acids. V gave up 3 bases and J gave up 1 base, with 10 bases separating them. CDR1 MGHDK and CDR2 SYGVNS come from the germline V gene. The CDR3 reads CASSDGVVAKNIQYF. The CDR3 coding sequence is TGTGCCAGCAGTGATGGTGTGGTGGCCAAAAACATTCAGTACTTC. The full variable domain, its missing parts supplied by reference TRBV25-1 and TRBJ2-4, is EADIYQTPRYLVIGTGKKITLECSQTMGHDKMYWYQQDPGMELHLIHYSYGVNSTEKGDLSSESTVSRIRTEHFPLTLESARPSHTSQYLCASSDGVVAKNIQYFGAGTRLSVL.

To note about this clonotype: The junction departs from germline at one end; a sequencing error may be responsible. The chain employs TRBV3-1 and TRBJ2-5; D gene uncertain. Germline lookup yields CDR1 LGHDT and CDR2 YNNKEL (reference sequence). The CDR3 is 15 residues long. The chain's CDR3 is CACSQERTFSETQYF. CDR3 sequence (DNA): TGTGCCTGCAGCCAAGAAAGAACGTTCTCAGAGACCCAGTACTTC.

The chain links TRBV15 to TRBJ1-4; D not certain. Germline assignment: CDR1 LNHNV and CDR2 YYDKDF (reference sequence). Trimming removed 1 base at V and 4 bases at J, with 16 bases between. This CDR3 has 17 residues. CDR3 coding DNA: TGTGCCACCAGCAGAGCCCCTCTGGGGAAGAGTAATGAAAAACTGTTTTTT. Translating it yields CATSRAPLGKSNEKLFF.

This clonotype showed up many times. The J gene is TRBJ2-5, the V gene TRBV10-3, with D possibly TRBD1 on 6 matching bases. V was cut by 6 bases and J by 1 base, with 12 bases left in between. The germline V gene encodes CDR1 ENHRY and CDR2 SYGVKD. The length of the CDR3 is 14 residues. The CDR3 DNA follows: TGTGCCATCAGCCCCGGACAGTTCCAAGAGACCCAGTACTTC. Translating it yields CAISPGQFQETQYF.

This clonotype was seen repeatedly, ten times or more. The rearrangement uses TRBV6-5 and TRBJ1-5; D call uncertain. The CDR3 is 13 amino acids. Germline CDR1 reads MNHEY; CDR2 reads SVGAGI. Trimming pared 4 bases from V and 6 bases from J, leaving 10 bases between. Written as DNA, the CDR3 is TGTGCCAGCAGTTCGGGGTCCAGTCAGCCCCAGCATTTT. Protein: CASSSGSSQPQHF.

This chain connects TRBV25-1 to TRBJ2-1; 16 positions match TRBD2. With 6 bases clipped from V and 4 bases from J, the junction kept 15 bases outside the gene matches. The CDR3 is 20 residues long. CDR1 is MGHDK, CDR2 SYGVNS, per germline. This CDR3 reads CASSEGTSGGVTVMYNEQFF. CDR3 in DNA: TGTGCCAGCAGCGAAGGGACTAGCGGGGGGGTAACCGTTATGTACAATGAGCAGTTCTTC.

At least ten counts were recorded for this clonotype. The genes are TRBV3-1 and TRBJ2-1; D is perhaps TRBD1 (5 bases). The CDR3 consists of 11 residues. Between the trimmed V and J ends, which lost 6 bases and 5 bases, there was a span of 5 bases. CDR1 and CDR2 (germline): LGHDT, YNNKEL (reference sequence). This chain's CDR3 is CASRDNNEQFF. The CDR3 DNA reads TGTGCCAGCAGGGACAACAATGAGCAGTTCTTC.

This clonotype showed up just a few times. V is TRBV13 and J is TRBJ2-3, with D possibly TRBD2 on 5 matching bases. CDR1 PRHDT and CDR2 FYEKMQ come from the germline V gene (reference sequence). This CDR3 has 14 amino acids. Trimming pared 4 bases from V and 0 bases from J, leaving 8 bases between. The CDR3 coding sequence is TGTGCCAGCAGCTCAGCGGCTAGCACAGATACGCAGTATTTT. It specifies CASSSAASTDTQYF.

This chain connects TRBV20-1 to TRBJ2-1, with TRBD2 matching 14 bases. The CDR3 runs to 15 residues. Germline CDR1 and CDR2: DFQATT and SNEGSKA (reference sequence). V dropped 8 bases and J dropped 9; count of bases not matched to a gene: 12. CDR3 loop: CSQAVGLAGGGEQFF. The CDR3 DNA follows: TGCAGTCAAGCCGTCGGACTAGCGGGAGGTGGTGAGCAGTTCTTC.

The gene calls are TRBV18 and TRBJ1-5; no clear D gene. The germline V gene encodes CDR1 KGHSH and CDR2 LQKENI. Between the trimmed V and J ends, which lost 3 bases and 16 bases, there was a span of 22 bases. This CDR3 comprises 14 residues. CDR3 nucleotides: TGTGCCAGCTCACCCAAAAAGGAGGAGCCGAGGCTTCATTTT. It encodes CASSPKKEEPRLHF.

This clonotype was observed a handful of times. CDR3 sequence reads: CATSDSIGTGYGYTF. The DNA for the CDR3 is TGTGCCACCAGTGATTCCATAGGGACAGGCTATGGCTACACCTTC. This chain links TRBV24-1 with TRBJ1-2; 8 bases are shared with TRBD1. Germline V gene lookup returns CDR1 KGHDR and CDR2 SFDVKD. The V segment lost 2 bases and the J segment 4 bases; nucleotides outside the gene matches: 5. There are 15 residues in the CDR3.